The 7 T cell receptor beta chains below were found in one sample sequenced in a study of cytomegalovirus exposure and HLA in healthy donors. Using immunoSEQ multiplex PCR, the repertoire was profiled, and TCRdb retains in-frame clones only, with some absent. The sample contains fewer than 120,000 clones, roughly nine tenths of which appear only once. The specimen sequenced was PBMCs. These receptors originate from a woman between 18 and 29 years old in good health and CMV-seronegative.

The chain recombines TRBV4-2 with TRBJ2-7, with 8 bases that match TRBD2. The CDR3 has 19 residues. Germline CDR1 reads LGHNA; CDR2 reads YNFKEQ. After removal of 1 base from V and 3 bases from J, the junction contained 17 bases not matched to a gene. This CDR3 reads CASSQGEAGAHWSVYEQYF. The CDR3 nucleotides are TGTGCCAGCAGCCAAGGGGAAGCGGGAGCTCATTGGTCGGTCTACGAGCAGTACTTC.

J is TRBJ2-3 and V is TRBV28, with D possibly being TRBD1 (7 bases). The CDR3 totals 15 residues. V shed 7 bases and J shed 0 bases, with 14 bases lying between them. Germline assignment: CDR1 MDHEN and CDR2 SYDVKM. As DNA, the CDR3 is TGTGCCAGCACCCGGAGGGGGCCTAGCACAGATACGCAGTATTTT. This translates into CASTRRGPSTDTQYF.

The chain combines TRBV4-3 with TRBJ2-1; 8 bases are shared with TRBD2. Germline lookup yields CDR1 LGHNA and CDR2 YSLEER. The length of the CDR3 is 17 residues. With V trimmed by 0 bases and J by 7 bases, 11 bases remained unmatched. The CDR3 sequence: CASSQDFPGLVGNEQFF. The CDR3 coding sequence is TGCGCCAGCAGCCAAGATTTCCCGGGACTAGTGGGGAATGAGCAGTTCTTC.

This clone has a handful of counts. The V call is TRBV28, the J call TRBJ1-5, with D hard to call. The CDR3 covers 13 residues. The germline V and J ends were trimmed by 9 bases and 8 bases, with 17 bases remaining between them. Germline V CDR1 and CDR2: MDHEN, SYDVKM. CDR3 sequence: CASLGSRGEPQHF. CDR3 DNA: TGTGCCAGTTTGGGATCTCGGGGTGAGCCCCAGCATTTT.

The chain couples TRBV5-6 to TRBJ2-1; no firm D call. The germline V gene encodes CDR1 SGHDT and CDR2 YYEEEE. The CDR3 has 15 residues. V was cut by 3 bases and J by 2 bases, with 12 bases left in between. Written as DNA, the CDR3 is TGTGCCAGCAGCTACCGACTGGCCCCCTACAATGAGCAGTTCTTC. It codes for CASSYRLAPYNEQFF.

V gene TRBV30 combines with J gene TRBJ2-3, with D hard to call. Trimming shortened V by 1 base and J by 5 bases, and 10 bases separated the two germline ends. Germline values: CDR1 GTSNPN, CDR2 SVGIG (reference sequence). The CDR3 is made up of 13 amino acids. The CDR3 DNA sequence: TGTGCCTGGAGTGGGCTCTCTGTAGATACGCAGTATTTT. Translating it yields CAWSGLSVDTQYF.

The chain joins TRBV7-3 to TRBJ2-1; 9 bases fit TRBD2. CDR1 and CDR2 from the germline V gene are SGHTA and FQGTGA. The V and J ends lost 5 bases and 4 bases, in that order; junction bases with no gene match: 6. This CDR3 has 15 residues. This CDR3 is CASSDGAGGYNEQFF. The DNA for the CDR3 is TGTGCCAGCAGCGACGGGGCGGGAGGGTACAATGAGCAGTTCTTC.